This T cell receptor beta chain is from a study of identical twins. The study's findings and limits: Invariant MAIT and iNKT cells are populations that could partly confound zero-insertion analyses.

This clonotype was observed a handful of times. Its antigen is currently unknown. TCRdb fed the 5' RACE reads into MiXCR, producing one record per CDR3 protein. Here the sample spans 450,000 to 600,000 distinct CDR3 sequences, about a fifth being singletons. With V trimmed by 3 bases and J by 5 bases, 13 bases remained unmatched. CDR3 length: 17 residues. The germline V gene has CDR1 DFQATT and CDR2 SNEGSKA (reference sequence). These sequences were also reported in another study, on yellow fever vaccine responses in identical twins.

V and J are TRBV20-1 and TRBJ2-7; TRBD2 agrees at 13 bases. The sequence came from a woman aged 18-35 years in good health. Sequencing input: CD4+ T cells sorted from blood. The CDR3 DNA reads TGCAGTGCTAGCCTTTCTGGGACTAGCGGGACGCCCCACGAGCAGTACTTC. As protein: CSASLSGTSGTPHEQYF.